This TCR beta chain was retrieved from a study of T cells in Graves' hyperthyroidism and ophthalmopathy (dated by TCRdb to 2018 to 2020). Study-wide context: Peripheral blood was collected at initial diagnosis, before any treatment. In several Graves' hyperthyroidism patients, the study also compared T-cell repertoires from thyroid tissue with T-cell repertoires from blood. Whether ophthalmopathy could be predicted prospectively was tested in an independent validation cohort made up of under 20 hyperthyroidism patients plus 17 patients who later progressed to ophthalmopathy. The 100 or so discovery patients were divided at random into training and test sets in a 7:3 ratio. TCR V-J signatures able to tell the groups apart were searched for in a discovery cohort of about a hundred patients, of whom about 40 had Graves' ophthalmopathy and around 56 had stable Graves' hyperthyroidism. After blood sampling, hyperthyroidism patients were treated with methimazole at a starting dose of 30 mg daily, and ophthalmopathy patients were treated with high-dose intravenous methylprednisolone. The paper reports TCR Vbeta CDR3 sequencing of over 120 peripheral blood samples: 40 to 45 ophthalmopathy, approximately 74 hyperthyroidism and around 17 progressor patients.

This clonotype was recorded many times. The antigen it binds to is not known. No qualities accompany the bases; no much larger clone lies one base away. The TCR beta CDR3 regions were amplified from the RNA transcripts. For the first round of RT-PCR on the TCR CDR3, the HTBI primer set was used together with the Qiagen OneStep RT-PCR kit. The libraries were constructed in a second round of multiplex PCR and then size-selected and purified. Paired-end sequencing of the libraries was performed with 100 bp reads on an Illumina HiSeq2000. On the study's bioinformatics: Raw data were processed with SOAPnuke, discarding reads with adapters, uncalled bases, mean Phred below 15, or no exact constant-primer or identifier match. COPE v1.2.5 was used to merge the high-quality paired reads, and each unique nucleotide sequence was defined as a clonotype. Clonotypes were aligned to IMGT TRBV, TRBD and TRBJ reference segments using MiTCR v1.1. The analysis included only V-J combinations with a frequency above 0.0001, which together covered 99.2% of the repertoires. A TCS score was defined as the ratio of F50 (clonal expansion) to E x V (chaos), with BLOSUM62-based TCRdist applied between CDR3 peptides within each V-J. Welch's t-statistics and random forest reduced roughly 540 V-J features to 13, which were used in a naive Bayes classifier (R e1071). TCRdb reworked the public reads: Q25 trimming with fastp, MiXCR clone assembly, productive beta chains retained. Every CDR3 protein is listed once, alongside the most common genes and DNA of its rows. TCRdb, not the original authors, processed these V and J calls. For this sample there are around 430,000 distinct CDR3 sequences; 15% appear just once. The ten largest clones capture approximately 29% of the sample.

The V end loses 0 bases and the J end loses 1 base, and a stretch of 6 bases separates them. The CDR3 numbers 14 residues from cysteine through phenylalanine. Only the CDR3 DNA stays, 42 bases, in frame from base 1. As encoded in the germline V gene (reference sequence), CDR1 is DFQATT while CDR2 is SNEGSKA. The full study reports these points: Ophthalmopathy was separated from stable hyperthyroidism by a 13 V-J signature model, with around 90% sensitivity and approximately 84% specificity obtained in cross-validation and 80%/75% obtained in testing. Most expanded thyroid clonotypes (frequency above 0.001) were also found in blood, which suggests that blood repertoires may mirror thyroid immune responses. No statistical method was used to set the sample size in advance, and investigators knew the group allocation. In validation, progression to ophthalmopathy was predicted by the model with 70.59% sensitivity and roughly 76% specificity, a median of roughly 6 months before onset.

Stable Graves' hyperthyroidism was defined as no progression to ophthalmopathy during 18 months of follow-up. The hyperthyroidism patients were between 18 and 65 years old and newly diagnosed, with a disease duration of less than 2 months. The study excluded patients with uncontrolled infections, other autoimmune diseases, pregnancy or lactation. Diagnoses were established on the basis of clinical symptoms, serum thyroxine and TRAb, thyroid ultrasound, and orbital computed tomography. PBMCs were separated from 7.5 to 10 ml of fresh peripheral blood using Ficoll-Paque density gradient centrifugation. Total RNA was extracted with Trizol reagent, and quality was checked on an Agilent 2100 Bioanalyzer.

The specimen was blood. The V gene is TRBV20-1 and the J gene is TRBJ2-2; there is no confident call for the D gene. The TCR sequence derives from a woman aged 25-40 years with Graves' hyperthyroidism. CDR3 reads: CSAREVLNTGELFF. The base sequence is TGCAGTGCTAGAGAGGTCTTGAACACCGGGGAGCTGTTTTTT.